This T cell receptor beta chain was documented in a study of response to subunit inactivated influenza vaccine. The study, taken as a whole, reports: Only a handful of new T cells, the authors suggested, are recruited with each seasonal influenza vaccination.

Germline CDR1 reads KGHDR; CDR2 reads SFDVKD. This CDR3 region has 16 residues. V dropped 3 bases and J dropped 2; count of bases not matched to a gene: 3. TCRdb ran MiXCR on the RT-PCR reads and lists one entry per CDR3 protein. The sample has 450,000 to 700,000 distinct CDR3 sequences; approximately 15% are singletons. A remark on this clonotype: The antigen remains unidentified.

This receptor was identified in a man aged 45-65 years who received an inactivated influenza vaccine. Sequencing was performed on PBMCs from blood, taken 12 days after vaccination. The chain couples TRBV24-1 to TRBJ2-1; 10 bases map to TRBD2. DNA for the CDR3: TGTGCCACCAGTGATAGGCTAGCGGGAGCCTACAATGAGCAGTTCTTC. This gives the protein CATSDRLAGAYNEQFF.